The 17 T cell receptor beta chains below all came from one sample that was sequenced in a study of glioma-infiltrating T cells. Amplification of TCR alpha and beta CDR3 regions from RNA used iRepertoire nested multiplex PCR. TCRdb recomputed calls from the multiplex PCR reads with MiXCR, one row per CDR3 protein. The profile shows under 200,000 distinct CDR3 sequences, 32% of them singletons. Input material: glioma tissue, nonneoplastic brain tissue, or PBMCs (not recorded which). The receptor source for this set is a human donor with low-grade glioma or glioblastoma, undergoing nonglioma brain surgery, or in good health (not recorded which).

This clonotype was observed a few times. CDR3 protein: CASSIVPLDLPFF. The CDR3 coding sequence is TGTGCCAGTAGTATAGTTCCCCTGGACCTTCCGTTCTTC. The V gene is TRBV19, the J gene TRBJ2-1; D remains unclear. The germline V gene has CDR1 LNHDA and CDR2 SQIVND (reference sequence). This CDR3 has 13 amino acids. V was trimmed by 1 base and J by 15 bases, leaving 16 bases between them.

This clonotype was seen at least ten times. The chain is built from TRBV28 and TRBJ2-1; 11 bases match TRBD2. The CDR3 contains 15 residues. CDR1 is MDHEN, CDR2 SYDVKM, per germline. Unmatched junction bases numbered 4, after V lost 6 bases and J lost 3 bases. The CDR3 DNA is TGTGCCAGCAGATTGACTAGCGGGGTCTACAATGAGCAGTTCTTC. Translation gives CASRLTSGVYNEQFF.

The rearrangement links TRBV19 to TRBJ2-7, with 7 bases lining up with TRBD1. The CDR3 sequence is 15 residues long. The V gene end was trimmed by 1 base and the J gene end by 6 bases; junction bases not matched to a gene: 9. Per germline, CDR1 LNHDA and CDR2 SQIVND (reference sequence). In nucleotides, the CDR3 is TGTGCCAGTAGTATAGCACCCGGGACAGCCTGCGAGCAGTACTTC. Amino acids: CASSIAPGTACEQYF.

Worth noting for this clonotype: Possible read error: a much larger clone is one base away. This chain joins TRBV18 and TRBJ2-1; D gene uncertain. CDR3 size: 15 residues. Trimming removed 4 bases at V and 6 bases at J, with 16 bases between. Germline V CDR1 and CDR2: KGHSH, LQKENI. The CDR3 DNA sequence: TGTGCCAGCTCACAGCAGGCAGGTTGGAGCAATGAGCAGTTCTTC. This encodes CASSQQAGWSNEQFF.

This clonotype has a count of ten or more. The chain links TRBV7-7 to TRBJ2-1; TRBD1 is a possible D gene (5 bases). Per germline, CDR1 SSHAT and CDR2 FNYEAQ (reference sequence). This CDR3 spans 14 amino acids. V lost 2 bases and J 7 bases, leaving 12 bases between the germline ends. CDR3 loop: CASSLSGAMNEQFF. CDR3 sequence (DNA): TGTGCCAGCAGCTTATCTGGGGCTATGAATGAGCAGTTCTTC.

This clonotype was counted many times. This chain uses TRBV29-1 with TRBJ1-2, with TRBD1 as a possible D gene (5 bases). With 7 bases removed from V and 8 bases from J, the gap between germline ends came to 17 bases. The germline CDR1 and CDR2 sequences are SQVTM and ANQGSEA. CDR3 length equals 12 residues. CDR3 coding DNA: TGCAGCGCGGGACCGCAGTCGGAGGGCTACACCTTC. It specifies CSAGPQSEGYTF.

The chain recombines TRBV5-1 with TRBJ1-1; 7 nucleotides match TRBD1. Losses at the gene ends were 4 bases for V and 5 bases for J; bases not matched to a gene: 8. The length of the CDR3 is 14 residues. Germline V gives CDR1 SGHRS, CDR2 YFSETQ. CDR3 nucleotide sequence: TGCGCCAGCAGCGTGGGACAGAGCAAAACTGAAGCTTTCTTT. Its protein product is CASSVGQSKTEAFF.

The chain recombines TRBV19 with TRBJ2-2, with 10 bases fitting TRBD2. The CDR3 sequence is 15 residues long. Unmatched junction bases numbered 3, after V lost 2 bases and J lost 6 bases. Germline assignment: CDR1 LNHDA and CDR2 SQIVND (reference sequence). The CDR3 nucleotides are TGTGCCAGTAGTATATCTAGCGGGAGATCCGGGGAGCTGTTTTTT. This codes for CASSISSGRSGELFF.

This clonotype was observed many times. The chain carries TRBV7-6 and TRBJ1-2; TRBD1 matches at 12 bases. Germline loops: CDR1 SGHVS, CDR2 FNYEAQ. CDR3 length: 17 residues. Trimming took 4 bases from V and 4 from J; bases not matched to a gene: 10. The CDR3 DNA reads TGTGCCAGCAGCTCAAATCCCGGGACAGGGGGCTCCTATGGCTACACCTTC. Amino acid sequence: CASSSNPGTGGSYGYTF.

There are many counts of this clonotype. This chain connects TRBV7-2 to TRBJ2-7; weak D call: TRBD2 (5 bases). This CDR3 spans 14 amino acids. The germline V and J ends were trimmed by 2 bases and 3 bases, with 11 bases remaining between them. Germline V gene sequence: CDR1 SGHTA, CDR2 FQGNSA. Here the CDR3 DNA reads TGTGCCAGCAGCTTACAGTATGGAGGCTACGAGCAGTACTTC. It is translated as CASSLQYGGYEQYF.

This clonotype was seen many times. The V call is TRBV4-2, the J call TRBJ2-1; 9 nucleotides align to TRBD1. V gave up 1 base and J gave up 0 bases; unmatched junction bases: 10. Germline CDR1 and CDR2: LGHNA and YNFKEQ. The CDR3 is made up of 19 amino acids. Here the CDR3 reads CASSQAAGPGQGSYNEQFF. CDR3 in DNA: TGTGCCAGCAGCCAAGCCGCGGGCCCGGGACAGGGCTCCTACAATGAGCAGTTCTTC.

The V and J genes are TRBV29-1 and TRBJ2-7, with a weak D call TRBD2 (6 bases). This CDR3 is 11 amino acids long. Trimming shortened V by 2 bases and J by 6 bases, and 8 bases separated the two germline ends. Germline CDR1 is SQVTM and CDR2 is ANQGSEA. CDR3 region: CSVEWGGEQYF. Written as DNA, the CDR3 is TGCAGCGTTGAATGGGGAGGCGAGCAGTACTTC.

This clonotype was counted ten times or more. This chain links TRBV10-3 with TRBJ1-5; D unresolved. CDR1 and CDR2 (germline): ENHRY, SYGVKD. The CDR3 totals 13 residues. Trimming removed 8 bases from V and 3 bases from J, with 11 bases in between. CDR3 DNA: TGTGCCATCCAGAATACAGACAATCAGCCCCAGCATTTT. The encoded protein is CAIQNTDNQPQHF.

This clonotype was detected many times. This chain uses TRBV28 with TRBJ1-5; D is perhaps TRBD1 (6 bases). The V end was cut by 1 base, the J end by 7 bases, with 14 bases between. The CDR3 is 15 amino acids. CDR1 and CDR2 (germline): MDHEN, SYDVKM. This CDR3 is CASSLSTRGRQPQHF. The CDR3 DNA reads as TGTGCCAGCAGTTTATCCACTCGGGGGCGGCAGCCCCAGCATTTT.

A note on this clonotype: Just one base apart from a much larger clone, this may be a read error. This chain connects TRBV4-1 to TRBJ2-7; D is possibly TRBD2 (5 bases). CDR1 is MGHRA, CDR2 YSYEKL, per germline. The CDR3 sequence is 15 residues long. In DNA, the CDR3 is TGCGCCGGCAGCCTGGACTCCACCTTAGGGTACGAGCAGTACTTC. Encoded protein: CAGSLDSTLGYEQYF.

Regarding this clonotype: This could be a read error, since a much larger clone is one nucleotide away. The J gene is TRBJ1-1, the V gene TRBV5-4; the D is unclear. Germline V gene data show CDR1 as SGHNT and CDR2 as YYREEE (reference sequence). The CDR3 contains 14 residues. The CDR3 loop is CASSSPGRNAEAFF. In DNA, the CDR3 is TGTGCCAGCAGCTCGCCCGGACGGAACGCTGAAGCTTTCTTT.

This clonotype has just a few counts. A much larger clone is a single base away; this may be a read error. The chain joins TRBV20-1 to TRBJ2-1; no reliable D call. Looked up from germline, CDR1 is DFQATT and CDR2 is SNEGSKA (reference sequence). This CDR3 has 13 residues. V lost 4 bases and J 7 bases, leaving 14 bases between the germline ends. The CDR3 sequence: CSAIHRSGNEQFF. DNA of the CDR3: TGCAGTGCTATTCACCGGTCGGGTAATGAGCAGTTCTTC.